This TCR beta chain was identified during a study of blood T cell repertoires in COVID-19. Study-level background: Sources were T cells, B-cell-depleted T cells, or PBMCs; the material itself was cDNA or gDNA.

This CDR3 has 15 residues. J was trimmed by 5 bases and V by 3 bases; bases with no gene match: 6. Germline CDR1 reads LGHDT; CDR2 reads YNNKEL (reference sequence). Per the study methods: Using reference gene primer amplification, nucleated cell counts were estimated. Generated by immunoSEQ multiplex PCR, the TCRdb table keeps only in-frame clones and is missing some. D and trimming come from the DNA, and the V and J calls and clone size come from that table. The table records 140,000 or so clones, approximately 80% of them present only once. The source of this sequence is a woman aged 50 to 60 with acute or convalescent COVID-19. The chain recombines TRBV3-1 (or the pseudogene TRBV3-2) with TRBJ2-5; 10 positions match TRBD2. Sequencing was performed on peripheral blood. DNA of the CDR3: TGTGCCAGCAGCCATGCTAGCGGGGGATCGGAGACCCAGTACTTC. Translating gives CASSHASGGSETQYF.